The source of this T cell receptor beta chain is a study of T cells in Graves' hyperthyroidism and ophthalmopathy. At the level of the study: Peripheral blood was collected at initial diagnosis, before any treatment.

It was considered stable Graves' hyperthyroidism when ophthalmopathy did not progress within 18 months. Patients aged 18 to 65 had newly diagnosed hyperthyroidism of under 2 months' duration. At least ten counts were recorded for this clonotype. Its antigen is not known. Findings and limits, study-wide: Peripheral blood also featured most of the thyroid clonotypes expanded above 0.001.

The CDR3 has 14 amino acids. Looked up from germline, CDR1 is KGHSH and CDR2 is LQKENI. The V and J ends lost 8 bases and 0 bases, in that order; junction bases with no gene match: 5. RNA transcripts served as the template for amplifying TCR beta CDR3 regions. RT-PCR in the first round (using the HTBI primer set) targeted the TCR CDR3. TCRdb called the multiplex PCR reads again in MiXCR, with one record for every CDR3 protein. The table records some 720,000 distinct CDR3 sequences, 16% of them present only once. This chain links TRBV18 with TRBJ1-2; 8 bases match TRBD1. This receptor was taken from a man between 18 and 35 years old with Graves' hyperthyroidism. Material: blood. CDR3 protein: CASRQGNPNYGYTF. The CDR3 DNA sequence: TGTGCCAGCAGACAGGGGAATCCTAACTATGGCTACACCTTC.